This paragraph reports one T cell receptor (beta chain). The data were taken from a study of T cell changes during pregnancy in multiple sclerosis. CDR3 length: 11 residues. The V end was cut by 4 bases, the J end by 9 bases, with 9 bases between. The germline CDR1 and CDR2 sequences are LNHDA and SQIVND (reference sequence). Measured with immunoSEQ multiplex PCR; TCRdb has only the in-frame clones, and not every one. The repertoire holds 70,000 to 95,000 clones, with 80% to 95% as singletons. The clonotype originates from a female donor with multiple sclerosis, enrolled in a pregnancy study. The starting material was peripheral blood, obtained in the first trimester of pregnancy. This sequence joins TRBV19 and TRBJ1-2; D is ambiguous. The CDR3 spells CASSTDTRYTF. CDR3 coding DNA: TGTGCCAGTAGTACCGACACGCGCTACACCTTC.